The following is a TCR beta chain sequence with its context. Its antigen remains unidentified. The data were obtained in a study of cytomegalovirus exposure and HLA in healthy donors. The junction had 9 bases not matched to a gene; V was cut back by 4 bases and J by 2 bases. This CDR3 has 16 residues. The V gene's germline CDR1 is SGHNT and CDR2 YYREEE (reference sequence). A multiplex PCR was run with 60 Vbeta primers and 13 Jbeta primers. Using immunoSEQ multiplex PCR, the repertoire was profiled, and TCRdb retains in-frame clones only, with some absent. Of under 130,000 clones listed, 66% were seen once; the top ten hold 3% to 4%. Study conclusions and caveats: In an earlier analysis, about 90% or about 30%: the productive usage of most TCR beta V segments. DRB1 had the most TCR associations and HLA-C the fewest, a later analysis found, with rates varying by HLA locus. A missense variant in DCLRE1C was later tied to TCR beta V- and J-gene trimming.

The genes are TRBV5-4 and TRBJ2-3, with TRBD1 matching 8 bases. The sequenced sample consisted of PBMCs. The clonotype was recovered from a woman aged 50 to 60 in good health and CMV-seronegative. The chain's CDR3 is CASSPGTGGNTDTQYF. For the CDR3, the DNA is TGTGCCAGCAGCCCGGGGACAGGAGGCAACACAGATACGCAGTATTTT. Based on the CDR3 plus reference TRBV5-4 and TRBJ2-3, the full variable domain is ETGVTQSPTHLIKTRGQQVTLRCSSQSGHNTVSWYQQALGQGPQFIFQYYREEENGRGNFPPRFSGLQFPNYSSELNVNALELDDSALYLCASSPGTGGNTDTQYFGPGTRLTVL.